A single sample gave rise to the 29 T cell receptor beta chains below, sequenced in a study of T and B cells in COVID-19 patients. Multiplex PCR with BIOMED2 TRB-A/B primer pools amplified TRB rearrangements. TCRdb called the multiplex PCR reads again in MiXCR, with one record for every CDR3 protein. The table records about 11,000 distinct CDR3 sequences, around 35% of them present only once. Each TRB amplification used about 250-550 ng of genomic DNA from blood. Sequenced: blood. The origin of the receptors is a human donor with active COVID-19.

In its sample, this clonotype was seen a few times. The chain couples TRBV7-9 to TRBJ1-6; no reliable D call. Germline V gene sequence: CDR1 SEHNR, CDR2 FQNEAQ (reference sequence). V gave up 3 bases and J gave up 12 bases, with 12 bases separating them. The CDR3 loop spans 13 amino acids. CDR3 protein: CASSFGPEGPLHF. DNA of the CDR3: TGTGCCAGCAGCTTCGGTCCCGAGGGACCCCTCCACTTT.

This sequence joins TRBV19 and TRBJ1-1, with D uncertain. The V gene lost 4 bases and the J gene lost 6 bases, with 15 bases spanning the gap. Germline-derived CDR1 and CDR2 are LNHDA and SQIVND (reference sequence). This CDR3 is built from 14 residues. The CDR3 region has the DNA TGTGCCAGTAGTACCCTGACCACCGCTTCTGAAGCTTTCTTT. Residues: CASSTLTTASEAFF.

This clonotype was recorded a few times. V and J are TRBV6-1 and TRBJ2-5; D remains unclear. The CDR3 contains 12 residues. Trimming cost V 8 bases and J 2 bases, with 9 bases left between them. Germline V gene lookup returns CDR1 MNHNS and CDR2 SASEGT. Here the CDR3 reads CASQNPQETQYF. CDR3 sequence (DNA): TGTGCCAGCCAGAACCCGCAAGAGACCCAGTACTTC.

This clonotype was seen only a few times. CDR3 bases: TGCGCCAGCAGCCCTGGCTTGGGGGCTGGGGAGACCCAGTACTTC. It yields the protein CASSPGLGAGETQYF. The chain links TRBV5-1 to TRBJ2-5; tentatively, D is TRBD1 (6 bases). Germline V gene lookup returns CDR1 SGHRS and CDR2 YFSETQ. The CDR3 sequence is 15 residues long. Trimming stripped 4 bases from V and 5 bases from J, with 18 bases between.

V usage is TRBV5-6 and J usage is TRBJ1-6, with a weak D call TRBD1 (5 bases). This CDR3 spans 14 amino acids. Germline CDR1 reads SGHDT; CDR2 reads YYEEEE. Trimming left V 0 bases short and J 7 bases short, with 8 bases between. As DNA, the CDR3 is TGTGCCAGCAGCTTGGCAGGGTGGAATTCACCCCTCCACTTT. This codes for CASSLAGWNSPLHF.

CDR3: CASSPDLYGYTF. The DNA of the CDR3 is TGTGCCAGCAGTCCCGACTTATATGGCTACACCTTC. The V gene is TRBV6-5, the J gene TRBJ1-2; D not resolved. The length of the CDR3 is 12 residues. Germline V lookup: CDR1 MNHEY, CDR2 SVGAGI. Trimming stripped 5 bases from V and 5 bases from J, with 9 bases between.

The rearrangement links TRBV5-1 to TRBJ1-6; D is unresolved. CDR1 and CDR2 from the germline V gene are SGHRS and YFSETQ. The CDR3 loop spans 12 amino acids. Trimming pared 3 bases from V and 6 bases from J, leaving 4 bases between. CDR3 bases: TGCGCCAGCAGCTCCGGTAATTCACCCCTCCACTTT. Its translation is CASSSGNSPLHF. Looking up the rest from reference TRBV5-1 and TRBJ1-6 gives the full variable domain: KAGVTQTPRYLIKTRGQQVTLSCSPISGHRSVSWYQQTPGQGLQFLFEYFSETQRNKGNFPGRFSGRQFSNSRSEMNVSTLELGDSALYLCASSSGNSPLHFGNGTRLTVT.

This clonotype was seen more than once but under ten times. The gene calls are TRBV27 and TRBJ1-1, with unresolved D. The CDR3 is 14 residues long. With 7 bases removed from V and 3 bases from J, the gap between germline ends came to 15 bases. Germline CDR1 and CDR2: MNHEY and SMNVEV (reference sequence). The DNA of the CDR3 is TGTGCCAGCACGCGAGCAGGACTAGACACTGAAGCTTTCTTT. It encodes CASTRAGLDTEAFF.

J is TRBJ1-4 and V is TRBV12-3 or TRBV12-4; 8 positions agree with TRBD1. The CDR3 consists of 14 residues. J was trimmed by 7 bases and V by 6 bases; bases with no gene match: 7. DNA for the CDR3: TGTGCCAGCAGACTCAGGGGGCTCGGTGAAAAACTGTTTTTT. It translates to CASRLRGLGEKLFF.

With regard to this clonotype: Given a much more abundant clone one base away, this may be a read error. DNA of the CDR3: TGCAGCGTTGGGGGGACTAGCGGGGGAGGCTACAATGAGCAGTACTTC. Its protein product is CSVGGTSGGGYNEQYF. The chain combines TRBV29-1 with TRBJ2-7; 14 nucleotides match TRBD2. CDR1 and CDR2 from the germline V gene are SQVTM and ANQGSEA. The CDR3 loop spans 16 amino acids. V shed 4 bases and J 7 bases; nucleotides not matched to a gene: 12.

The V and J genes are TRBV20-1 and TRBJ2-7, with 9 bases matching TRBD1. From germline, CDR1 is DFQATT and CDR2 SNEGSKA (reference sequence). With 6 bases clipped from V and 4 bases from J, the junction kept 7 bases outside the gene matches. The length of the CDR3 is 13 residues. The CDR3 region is CSAPDRGGYEQYF. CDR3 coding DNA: TGCAGTGCCCCGGACAGGGGAGGGTACGAGCAGTACTTC.

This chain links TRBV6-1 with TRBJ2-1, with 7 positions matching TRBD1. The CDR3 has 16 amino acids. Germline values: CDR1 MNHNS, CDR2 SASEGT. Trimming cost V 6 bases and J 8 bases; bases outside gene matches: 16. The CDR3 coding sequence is TGTGCCAGCAGCTTTCCCTTCGACAGGGCCCGGGATGAGCAGTTCTTC. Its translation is CASSFPFDRARDEQFF.

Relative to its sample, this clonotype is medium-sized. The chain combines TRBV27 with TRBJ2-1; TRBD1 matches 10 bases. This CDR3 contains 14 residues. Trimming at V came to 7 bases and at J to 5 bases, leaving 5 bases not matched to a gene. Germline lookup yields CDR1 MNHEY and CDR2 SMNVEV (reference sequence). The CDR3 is CASTRDRGDNEQFF. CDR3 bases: TGTGCCAGCACCCGGGACAGGGGAGACAATGAGCAGTTCTTC.

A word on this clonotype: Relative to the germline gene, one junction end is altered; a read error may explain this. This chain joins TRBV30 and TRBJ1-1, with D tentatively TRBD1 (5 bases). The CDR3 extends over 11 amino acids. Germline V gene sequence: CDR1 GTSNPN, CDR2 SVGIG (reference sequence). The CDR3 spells CAWTQDTETFF. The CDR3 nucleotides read TGTGCCTGGACCCAGGACACTGAAACTTTCTTT.

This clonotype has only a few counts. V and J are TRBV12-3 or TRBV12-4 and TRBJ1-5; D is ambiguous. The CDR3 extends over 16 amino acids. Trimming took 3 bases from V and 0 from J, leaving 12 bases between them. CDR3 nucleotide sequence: TGTGCCAGCAGTTTTCGGCAGACCTATAGCAATCAGCCCCAGCATTTT. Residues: CASSFRQTYSNQPQHF.

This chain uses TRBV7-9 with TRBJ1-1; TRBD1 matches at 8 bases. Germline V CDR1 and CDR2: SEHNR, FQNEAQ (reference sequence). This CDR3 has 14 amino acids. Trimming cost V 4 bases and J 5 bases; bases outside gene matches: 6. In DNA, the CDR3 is TGTGCCAGCAGCTCTCAGACAGGGGAGACTGAAGCTTTCTTT. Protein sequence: CASSSQTGETEAFF. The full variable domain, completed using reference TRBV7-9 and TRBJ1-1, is DTGVSQNPRHKITKRGQNVTFRCDPISEHNRLYWYRQTLGQGPEFLTYFQNEAQLEKSRLLSDRFSAERPKGSFSTLEIQRTEQGDSAMYLCASSSQTGETEAFFGQGTRLTVV.

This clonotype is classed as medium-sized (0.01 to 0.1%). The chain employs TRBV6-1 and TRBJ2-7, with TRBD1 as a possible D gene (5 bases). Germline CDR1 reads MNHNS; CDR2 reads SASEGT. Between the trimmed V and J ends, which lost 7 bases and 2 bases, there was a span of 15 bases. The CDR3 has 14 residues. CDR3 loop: CASIRRGDAYEQYF. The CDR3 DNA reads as TGTGCCAGCATACGAAGGGGTGACGCCTACGAGCAGTACTTC.

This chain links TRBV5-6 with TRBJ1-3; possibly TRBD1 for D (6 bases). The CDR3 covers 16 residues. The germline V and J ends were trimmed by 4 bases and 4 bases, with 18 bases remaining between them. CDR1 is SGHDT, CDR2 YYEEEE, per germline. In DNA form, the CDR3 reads TGTGCCAGCAGCACACGGAGGGGGACCTCCGGAAACACCATATATTTT. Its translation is CASSTRRGTSGNTIYF. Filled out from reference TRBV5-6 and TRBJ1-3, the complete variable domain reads DAGVTQSPTHLIKTRGQQVTLRCSPKSGHDTVSWYQQALGQGPQFIFQYYEEEERQRGNFPDRFSGHQFPNYSSELNVNALLLGDSALYLCASSTRRGTSGNTIYFGEGSWLTVV.

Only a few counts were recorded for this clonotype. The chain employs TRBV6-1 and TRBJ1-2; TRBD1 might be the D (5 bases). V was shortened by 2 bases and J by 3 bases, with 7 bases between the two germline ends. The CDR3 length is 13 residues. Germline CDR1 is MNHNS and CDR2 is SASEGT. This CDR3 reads CASSERGDYGYTF. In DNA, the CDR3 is TGTGCCAGCAGTGAAAGGGGCGACTATGGCTACACCTTC.

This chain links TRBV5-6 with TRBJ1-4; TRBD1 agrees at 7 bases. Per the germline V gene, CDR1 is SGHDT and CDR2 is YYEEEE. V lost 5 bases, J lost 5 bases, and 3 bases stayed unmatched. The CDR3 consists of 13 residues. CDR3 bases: TGTGCCAGCAGGGGACAGCTAAATGAAAAACTGTTTTTT. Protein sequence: CASRGQLNEKLFF.

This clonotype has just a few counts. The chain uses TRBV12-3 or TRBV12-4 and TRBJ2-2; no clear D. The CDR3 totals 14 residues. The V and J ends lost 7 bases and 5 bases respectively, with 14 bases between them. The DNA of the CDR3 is TGTGCCAGCATCCAAATCCGGTCGACCGGGGAGCTGTTTTTT. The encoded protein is CASIQIRSTGELFF.

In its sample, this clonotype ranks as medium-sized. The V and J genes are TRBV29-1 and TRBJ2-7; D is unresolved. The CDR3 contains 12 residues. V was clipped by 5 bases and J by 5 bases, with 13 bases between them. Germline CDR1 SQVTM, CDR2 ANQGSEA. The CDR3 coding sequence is TGCAGCGTTTCTGGGTTGCTCCACGAGCAGTACTTC. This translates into CSVSGLLHEQYF.

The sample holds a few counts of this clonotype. CDR3 nucleotides: TGTGCCAGCAGTCGGGGACAGGGGGCCTACGAGCAGTACTTC. Translated: CASSRGQGAYEQYF. The rearrangement uses TRBV6-5 and TRBJ2-7, with 11 bases identical to TRBD1. Germline trimming cut 5 bases from V and 2 bases from J; bases unmatched to any gene: 2. Per the germline V gene, CDR1 is MNHEY and CDR2 is SVGAGI. The CDR3 is 14 residues long.

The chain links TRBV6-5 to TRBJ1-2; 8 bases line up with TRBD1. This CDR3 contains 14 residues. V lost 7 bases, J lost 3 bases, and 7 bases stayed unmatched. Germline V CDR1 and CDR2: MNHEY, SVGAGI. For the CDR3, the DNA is TGTGCCAGCATTCCCGGGACAGGCCACTATGGCTACACCTTC. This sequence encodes CASIPGTGHYGYTF.

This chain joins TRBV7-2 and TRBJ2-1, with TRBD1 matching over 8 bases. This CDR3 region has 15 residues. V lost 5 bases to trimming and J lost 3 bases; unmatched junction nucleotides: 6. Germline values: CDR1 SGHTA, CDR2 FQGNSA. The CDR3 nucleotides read TGTGCCAGCAGCGCCGACAGGGGCGTCTACAATGAGCAGTTCTTC. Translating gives CASSADRGVYNEQFF. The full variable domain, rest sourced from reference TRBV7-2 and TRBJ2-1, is GAGVSQSPSNKVTEKGKDVELRCDPISGHTALYWYRQSLGQGLEFLIYFQGNSAPDKSGLPSDRFSAERTGGSVSTLTIQRTQQEDSAVYLCASSADRGVYNEQFFGPGTRLTVL.

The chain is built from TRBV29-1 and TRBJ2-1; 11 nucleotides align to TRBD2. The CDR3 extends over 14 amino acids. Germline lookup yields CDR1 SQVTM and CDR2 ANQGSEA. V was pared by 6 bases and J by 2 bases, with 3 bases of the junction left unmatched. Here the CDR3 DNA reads TGCAGCGTGGGTAGCGGGGGGGCCTACAATGAGCAGTTCTTC. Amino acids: CSVGSGGAYNEQFF.

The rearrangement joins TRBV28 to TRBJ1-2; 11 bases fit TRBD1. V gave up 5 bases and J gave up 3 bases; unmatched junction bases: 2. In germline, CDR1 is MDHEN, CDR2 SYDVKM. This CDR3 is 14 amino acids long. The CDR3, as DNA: TGTGCCAGCAGTCGGGACAGGGGGTACTATGGCTACACCTTC. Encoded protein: CASSRDRGYYGYTF.

The CDR3 here is CSARDLQGQLFFGDTEAFF. The DNA of the CDR3 is TGCAGTGCTAGAGATCTTCAGGGGCAGCTATTCTTTGGCGACACTGAAGCTTTCTTT. The chain combines TRBV20-1 with TRBJ1-1; a weak D match, TRBD1 (6 bases). The CDR3 runs 19 residues. Deletions cut 0 bases from V and 3 bases from J, with 26 bases between. Germline CDR1 is DFQATT and CDR2 is SNEGSKA (reference sequence).

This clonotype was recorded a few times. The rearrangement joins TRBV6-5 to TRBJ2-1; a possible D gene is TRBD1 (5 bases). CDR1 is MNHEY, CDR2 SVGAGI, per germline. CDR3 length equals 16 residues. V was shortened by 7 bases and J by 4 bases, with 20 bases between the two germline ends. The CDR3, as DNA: TGTGCCAGCACCCCGTACCAGGGTGGTCAGTACAATGAGCAGTTCTTC. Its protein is CASTPYQGGQYNEQFF.